This is a list of T cell receptor beta chains from one sample in a study of T cell responses to AZD1222 COVID-19 vaccine. Using immunoSEQ multiplex PCR, the repertoire was profiled, and TCRdb retains in-frame clones only, with some absent. Of roughly 200,000 clones in the sample, 90% to 95% were seen once. This sample comprised peripheral blood, obtained 28 days after the second dose of the MenACWY control vaccine. The source of these receptors is an adult who received the MenACWY meningococcal vaccine as a control. Each CDR3 is given with its conserved first and last residue. D genes are given only for firm matches. Clone size is shown for a subset of rows, as once, few, many or a class of expanded clone.

clone size: -
J gene: TRBJ2-7
V gene: TRBV2
D gene: TRBD2
CDR3 protein: CASRTSYEQYF
CDR3 DNA: TGTGCCAGCCGGACTAGCTACGAGCAGTACTTC

clone size: -
J gene: TRBJ1-1
V gene: TRBV3-1/TRBV3-2
D gene: -
CDR3 protein: CASSQPGNTEAFF
CDR3 DNA: TGTGCCAGCAGCCAGCCTGGCAACACTGAAGCTTTCTTT

clone size: -
J gene: TRBJ1-1
V gene: TRBV15
D gene: TRBD1
CDR3 protein: CATSIDRGLGTEAFF
CDR3 DNA: TGTGCCACCAGCATAGACAGGGGGCTGGGAACTGAAGCTTTCTTT

clone size: -
J gene: TRBJ1-1
V gene: TRBV7-2
D gene: -
CDR3 protein: CASSSPGANTEAFF
CDR3 DNA: TGTGCCAGCAGCTCCCCCGGGGCGAACACTGAAGCTTTCTTT

clone size: -
J gene: TRBJ1-2
V gene: TRBV6-2/TRBV6-3
D gene: -
CDR3 protein: CASSYVDLGGYTF
CDR3 DNA: TGTGCCAGCAGTTACGTGGATCTTGGTGGCTACACCTTC

clone size: -
J gene: TRBJ1-2
V gene: TRBV30
D gene: -
CDR3 protein: CAWTLDRLSRSYTF
CDR3 DNA: TGTGCCTGGACCCTAGACAGACTCTCTAGGAGCTACACCTTC

clone size: once
J gene: TRBJ1-2
V gene: TRBV5-1
D gene: -
CDR3 protein: CASSDDRLGGYTF
CDR3 DNA: TGCGCCAGCAGCGACGACCGACTTGGGGGCTACACCTTC

clone size: -
J gene: TRBJ1-4
V gene: TRBV21-1
D gene: -
CDR3 protein: CASSYPGLGWTNEKLFF
CDR3 DNA: TGTGCCAGCAGCTACCCTGGACTGGGGTGGACTAATGAAAAACTGTTTTTT

clone size: -
J gene: TRBJ2-5
V gene: TRBV10-3
D gene: TRBD2
CDR3 protein: CAIGTSGGQETQYF
CDR3 DNA: TGTGCCATAGGGACTAGCGGGGGTCAAGAGACCCAGTACTTC

clone size: -
J gene: TRBJ1-1
V gene: TRBV4-2
D gene: -
CDR3 protein: CASSQDRQLNTEAFF
CDR3 DNA: TGTGCCAGCAGCCAAGATCGGCAGCTGAACACTGAAGCTTTCTTT

clone size: -
J gene: TRBJ1-4
V gene: TRBV28
D gene: -
CDR3 protein: CASSLGGREEKLFF
CDR3 DNA: TGTGCCAGCAGTTTAGGAGGGAGAGAAGAAAAACTGTTTTTT

clone size: -
J gene: TRBJ1-2
V gene: TRBV6-5
D gene: TRBD1
CDR3 protein: CASNLDRVGGYTF
CDR3 DNA: TGTGCCAGCAACTTAGACAGGGTGGGCGGCTACACCTTC

clone size: -
J gene: TRBJ1-5
V gene: TRBV6-5
D gene: -
CDR3 protein: CASQRDGNQPQHF
CDR3 DNA: TGTGCCAGCCAAAGGGACGGAAATCAGCCCCAGCATTTT

clone size: few
J gene: TRBJ1-4
V gene: TRBV5-1
D gene: TRBD1
CDR3 protein: CACGQGDEKLFF
CDR3 DNA: TGCGCCTGCGGACAGGGAGATGAAAAACTGTTTTTT

clone size: -
J gene: TRBJ2-5
V gene: TRBV7-2
D gene: -
CDR3 protein: CASSLRREPGETQYF
CDR3 DNA: TGTGCCAGCAGCTTACGACGGGAGCCTGGAGAGACCCAGTACTTC

clone size: -
J gene: TRBJ2-5
V gene: TRBV12-1
D gene: -
CDR3 protein: CASSVSYGQGLGETQYF
CDR3 DNA: TGTGCCAGCAGCGTTTCATACGGACAGGGGTTGGGAGAGACCCAGTACTTC

clone size: -
J gene: TRBJ1-2
V gene: TRBV18
D gene: TRBD1
CDR3 protein: CASSLKQGGQGYGYTF
CDR3 DNA: TGTGCCAGCTCCCTCAAGCAAGGGGGCCAGGGCTATGGCTACACCTTC

clone size: -
J gene: TRBJ2-2
V gene: TRBV6-1
D gene: -
CDR3 protein: CASSEAGAGLNTGELFF
CDR3 DNA: TGTGCCAGCAGTGAAGCCGGTGCGGGACTTAACACCGGGGAGCTGTTTTTT

clone size: few
J gene: TRBJ1-2
V gene: TRBV28
D gene: TRBD1
CDR3 protein: CASSSWTGENGYTF
CDR3 DNA: TGTGCCAGCAGTTCGTGGACAGGGGAGAATGGCTACACCTTC

clone size: once
J gene: TRBJ1-2
V gene: TRBV15
D gene: -
CDR3 protein: CATSTSNYGYTF
CDR3 DNA: TGTGCCACCTCGACATCTAACTATGGCTACACCTTC